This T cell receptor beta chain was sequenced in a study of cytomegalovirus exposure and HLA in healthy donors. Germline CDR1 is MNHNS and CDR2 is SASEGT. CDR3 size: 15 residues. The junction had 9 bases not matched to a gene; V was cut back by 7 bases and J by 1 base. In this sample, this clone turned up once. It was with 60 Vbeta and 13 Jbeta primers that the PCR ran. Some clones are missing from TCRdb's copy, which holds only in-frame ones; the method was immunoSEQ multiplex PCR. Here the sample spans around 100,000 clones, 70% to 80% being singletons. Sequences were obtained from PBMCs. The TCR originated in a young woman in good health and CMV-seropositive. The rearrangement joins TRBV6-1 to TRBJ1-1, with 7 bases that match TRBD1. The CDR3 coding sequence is TGTGCCAGCACGCGTACAGGGGACCCGAACACTGAAGCTTTCTTT. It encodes CASTRTGDPNTEAFF.